This T cell receptor beta chain was retrieved from a study of blood T cell repertoires in COVID-19. Study-wide background: Acute and convalescent COVID-19 samples came from the United States, Italy and Spain.

Original data processing: Amplification of reference gene primers provided the estimated nucleated cell counts. Profiled with immunoSEQ multiplex PCR; TCRdb holds only in-frame clones, not every one. Clonal size and the V and J genes are those of that table, whereas D and trimming came from the DNA. This repertoire shows about 310,000 clones, around 87% found once; its top ten account for 7.8%. The ends lost 0 bases at V and 12 bases at J; junction bases unmatched: 15. The CDR3 loop spans 17 amino acids. Germline V gene lookup returns CDR1 SGDLS and CDR2 YYNGEE. The chain recombines TRBV9 with TRBJ1-6; the match to TRBD1 covers 7 bases. Source material: peripheral blood. This clonotype originated in a woman in her forties or fifties who had recovered from COVID-19. In DNA, the CDR3 is TGTGCCAGCAGCGTAGACACGTTATCGACAGGGATTGGACCCCTCCACTTT. Translated, it gives CASSVDTLSTGIGPLHF. Variable domain in full (rest from reference TRBV9 and TRBJ1-6): DSGVTQTPKHLITATGQRVTLRCSPRSGDLSVYWYQQSLDQGLQFLIQYYNGEERAKGNILERFSAQQFPDLHSELNLSSLELGDSALYFCASSVDTLSTGIGPLHFGNGTRLTVT.